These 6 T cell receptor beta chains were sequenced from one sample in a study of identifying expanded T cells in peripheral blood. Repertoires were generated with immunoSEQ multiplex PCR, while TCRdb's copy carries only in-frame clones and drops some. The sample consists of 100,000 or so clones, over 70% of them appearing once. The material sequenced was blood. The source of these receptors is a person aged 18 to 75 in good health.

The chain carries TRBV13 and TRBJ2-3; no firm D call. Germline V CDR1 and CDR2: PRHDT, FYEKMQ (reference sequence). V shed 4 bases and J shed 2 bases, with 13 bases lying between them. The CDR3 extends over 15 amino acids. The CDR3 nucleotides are TGTGCCAGCAGCTCCTCACGGTTCGCCACAGATACGCAGTATTTT. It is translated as CASSSSRFATDTQYF.

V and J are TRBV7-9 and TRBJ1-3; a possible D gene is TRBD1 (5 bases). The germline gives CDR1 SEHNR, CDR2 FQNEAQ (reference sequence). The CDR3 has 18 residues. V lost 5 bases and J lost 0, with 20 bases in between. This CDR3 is CASSPFPRDGNSGNTIYF. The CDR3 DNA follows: TGTGCCAGCAGCCCATTCCCCCGGGACGGAAACTCTGGAAACACCATATATTTT.

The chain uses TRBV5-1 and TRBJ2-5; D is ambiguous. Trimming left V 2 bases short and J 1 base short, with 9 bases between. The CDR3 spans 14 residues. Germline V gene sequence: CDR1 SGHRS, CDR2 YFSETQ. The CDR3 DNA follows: TGCGCCAGCAGCTTCACGGCGGCCCAAGAGACCCAGTACTTC. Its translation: CASSFTAAQETQYF.

The CDR3 region is CASSPLLADTGELFF. Here the CDR3 DNA reads TGTGCCAGCTCACCTCTACTTGCAGACACCGGGGAGCTGTTTTTT. The chain has TRBV18 and TRBJ2-2; D is undetermined. The CDR3 consists of 15 residues. Germline-derived CDR1 and CDR2 are KGHSH and LQKENI. Trimming left V 3 bases short and J 3 bases short, with 11 bases between.

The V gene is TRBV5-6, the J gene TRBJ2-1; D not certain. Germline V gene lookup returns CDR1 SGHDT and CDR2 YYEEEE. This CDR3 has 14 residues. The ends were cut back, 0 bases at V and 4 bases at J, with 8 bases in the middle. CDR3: CASSLDAVYNEQFF. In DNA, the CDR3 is TGTGCCAGCAGCTTGGACGCCGTTTACAATGAGCAGTTCTTC.

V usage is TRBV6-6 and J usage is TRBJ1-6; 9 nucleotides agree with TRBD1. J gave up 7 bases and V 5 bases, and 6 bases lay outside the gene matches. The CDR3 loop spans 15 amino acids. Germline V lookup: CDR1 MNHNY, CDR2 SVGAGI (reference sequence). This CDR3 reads CASSTGQGRNSPLHF. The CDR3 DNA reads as TGTGCCAGCAGTACCGGACAGGGGCGGAATTCACCCCTCCACTTT.